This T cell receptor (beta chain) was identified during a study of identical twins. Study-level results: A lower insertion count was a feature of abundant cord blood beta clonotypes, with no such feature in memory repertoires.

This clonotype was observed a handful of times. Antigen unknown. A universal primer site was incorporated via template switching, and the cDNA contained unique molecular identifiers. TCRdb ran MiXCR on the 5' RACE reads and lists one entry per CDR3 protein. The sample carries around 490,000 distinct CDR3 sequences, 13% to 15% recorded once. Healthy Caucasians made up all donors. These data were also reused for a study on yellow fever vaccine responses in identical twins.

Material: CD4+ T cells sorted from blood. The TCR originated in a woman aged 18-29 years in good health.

The CDR3 region has the DNA TGTGCCAGCAGCCTTCCAAGGGGACTAGCGGCGACCGGGGAGCTGTTTTTT. It encodes CASSLPRGLAATGELFF. The rearrangement joins TRBV7-2 to TRBJ2-2, with 11 bases matching TRBD2. Germline loops: CDR1 SGHTA, CDR2 FQGNSA. V gave up 5 bases and J gave up 5 bases; unmatched junction bases: 10. The CDR3 spans 17 residues.